This TCR beta chain comes out of a study of OX40 agonist ivuxolimab in advanced cancers. The wider study: Partial responses were achieved by three patients: one hepatocellular carcinoma, two cutaneous melanoma.

Method: immunoSEQ multiplex PCR; TCRdb's copy keeps in-frame clones and lacks some. This table holds about 90,000 clones, about 90% found once. The CDR3 has 12 amino acids. V was clipped by 4 bases and J by 10 bases, with 11 bases between them. The germline V gene encodes CDR1 LNHDA and CDR2 SQIVND (reference sequence). This clone was observed a handful of times. The antigen is not known. Study observations and caveats: Both blood CD4+ and CD8+ T cells showed clonal growth by week 6 at 0.1 to 3.0 mg/kg. Expanded clones were, on average, more numerous in CD8+ T cells than in CD4+.

Sequenced here: CD4+ or CD8+ T cells sorted from blood, sampled in a trial of the OX40 agonist ivuxolimab. V gene TRBV19 combines with J gene TRBJ2-1; D remains ambiguous. This sequence was found in an adult with an advanced solid tumor such as melanoma, head and neck, liver or kidney cancer. The CDR3 DNA sequence: TGTGCCAGTAGTACTAGAGAGTGGGAGCAGTTCTTC. It specifies CASSTREWEQFF.